Following are 19 T cell receptor beta chains from one sample sequenced in a study of T cell responses to AZD1222 COVID-19 vaccine. Sequencing was performed with immunoSEQ multiplex PCR; in TCRdb, only in-frame clones are kept and a portion is missing. Here the sample spans about 200,000 clones, 90% to 95% being singletons. This specimen was peripheral blood, taken 28 days after the second dose of the MenACWY control vaccine. The receptors derive from an adult who received the MenACWY meningococcal vaccine as a control.

The rearrangement uses TRBV6-1 and TRBJ1-6, with TRBD1 identical over 9 bases. The V segment lost 3 bases and the J segment 5 bases; nucleotides outside the gene matches: 2. The germline V gene has CDR1 MNHNS and CDR2 SASEGT. The CDR3 has 15 residues. In nucleotides, the CDR3 is TGTGCCAGCAGTGAGACAGGGGGAAATAATTCACCCCTCCACTTT. It codes for CASSETGGNNSPLHF.

This sequence joins TRBV19 and TRBJ1-1, with D perhaps matching TRBD1 (5 bases). Germline V lookup: CDR1 LNHDA, CDR2 SQIVND (reference sequence). V lost 6 bases and J lost 6, with 17 bases in between. The length of the CDR3 is 14 residues. The CDR3: CASSLAQGRAEAFF. The CDR3 bases are TGTGCCAGTAGCCTGGCTCAGGGCAGGGCTGAAGCTTTCTTT. Combining the CDR3 with reference TRBV19 and TRBJ1-1 gives the whole variable domain DGGITQSPKYLFRKEGQNVTLSCEQNLNHDAMYWYRQDPGQGLRLIYYSQIVNDFQKGDIAEGYSVSREKKESFPLTVTSAQKNPTAFYLCASSLAQGRAEAFFGQGTRLTVV.

The genes are TRBV30 and TRBJ1-6; the match to TRBD1 covers 10 bases. Germline CDR1 GTSNPN, CDR2 SVGIG (reference sequence). The CDR3 consists of 15 residues. Germline trimming cut 7 bases from V and 8 bases from J; bases unmatched to any gene: 11. The CDR3 is CASKQDRGVHSPLHF. The CDR3 DNA is TGTGCCTCCAAACAGGACAGGGGGGTGCATTCACCCCTCCACTTT.

This chain uses TRBV2 with TRBJ1-2, with D perhaps TRBD1 (5 bases). The CDR3 totals 13 residues. V was cut by 4 bases and J by 3 bases, with 9 bases left in between. CDR1 is SNHLY and CDR2 is FYNNEI in the germline V gene. The CDR3 DNA sequence: TGTGCCAGCAGTGGCCAGGGAGACTATGGCTACACCTTC. Amino acids: CASSGQGDYGYTF.

The chain couples TRBV27 to TRBJ2-1; 7 nucleotides agree with TRBD1. Germline V gene lookup returns CDR1 MNHEY and CDR2 SMNVEV (reference sequence). After removal of 8 bases from V and 3 bases from J, the junction contained 7 bases not matched to a gene. The CDR3 length is 14 residues. The CDR3 DNA follows: TGTGCCAGCCGAACAGGGGAGAACTACAATGAGCAGTTCTTC. The encoded protein is CASRTGENYNEQFF.

V usage is TRBV6-5 and J usage is TRBJ1-1; a weak D match, TRBD1 (6 bases). Trimming took 2 bases from V and 5 from J, leaving 9 bases between them. Germline lookup yields CDR1 MNHEY and CDR2 SVGAGI. The CDR3 loop spans 13 amino acids. The CDR3 coding sequence is TGTGCCAGCAGTTACCCCACAGGGACTGAAGCTTTCTTT. Residues: CASSYPTGTEAFF.

The chain employs TRBV5-4 and TRBJ2-2; 7 bases fit TRBD1. The CDR3 is 15 residues long. Germline lookup yields CDR1 SGHNT and CDR2 YYREEE (reference sequence). V lost 4 bases to trimming and J lost 4 bases; unmatched junction nucleotides: 7. The CDR3 coding sequence is TGTGCCAGCAGCCTACAGGGGATACTCACCGGGGAGCTGTTTTTT. Protein sequence: CASSLQGILTGELFF.

This chain's CDR3 is CASSLGPNYGYTF. The CDR3 coding sequence is TGTGCCAGCAGTTTAGGACCAAACTATGGCTACACCTTC. V and J are TRBV12-3 or TRBV12-4 and TRBJ1-2; D uncertain. CDR3 length: 13 residues. Between the trimmed V and J ends, which lost 1 base and 2 bases, there was a span of 5 bases.

J is TRBJ1-6 and V is TRBV5-4; 7 bases align to TRBD1. Trimming cost V 5 bases and J 10 bases; bases outside gene matches: 9. CDR1 and CDR2 from the germline V gene are SGHNT and YYREEE (reference sequence). This CDR3 has 14 residues. The CDR3 DNA follows: TGTGCCAGCAGAATACAGGGGCTTGAATCACCCCTCCACTTT. Translating it yields CASRIQGLESPLHF. Drawing the rest from reference TRBV5-4 and TRBJ1-6, the complete variable domain is ETGVTQSPTHLIKTRGQQVTLRCSSQSGHNTVSWYQQALGQGPQFIFQYYREEENGRGNFPPRFSGLQFPNYSSELNVNALELDDSALYLCASRIQGLESPLHFGNGTRLTVT.

The rearrangement joins TRBV7-3 to TRBJ2-1; 9 bases agree with TRBD1. The germline V gene has CDR1 SGHTA and CDR2 FQGTGA. The ends lost 5 bases at V and 7 bases at J; junction bases unmatched: 12. CDR3 size: 16 residues. This chain's CDR3 is CASSRRGTGKKNEQFF. The DNA for the CDR3 is TGTGCCAGCAGCCGCCGAGGGACAGGGAAAAAAAATGAGCAGTTCTTC. Variable domain in full (rest from reference TRBV7-3 and TRBJ2-1): GAGVSQTPSNKVTEKGKYVELRCDPISGHTALYWYRQSLGQGPEFLIYFQGTGAADDSGLPNDRFFAVRPEGSVSTLKIQRTERGDSAVYLCASSRRGTGKKNEQFFGPGTRLTVL.

V is TRBV9 and J is TRBJ2-3, with 8 bases identical to TRBD2. CDR1 and CDR2 from the germline V gene are SGDLS and YYNGEE. Trimming took 3 bases from V and 2 from J; bases not matched to a gene: 11. This CDR3 spans 17 amino acids. The CDR3 is CASSASLGGGTTDTQYF. The CDR3 bases are TGTGCCAGCAGCGCGTCTCTTGGCGGGGGGACCACAGATACGCAGTATTTT. Full variable domain (missing parts from reference TRBV9 and TRBJ2-3): DSGVTQTPKHLITATGQRVTLRCSPRSGDLSVYWYQQSLDQGLQFLIQYYNGEERAKGNILERFSAQQFPDLHSELNLSSLELGDSALYFCASSASLGGGTTDTQYFGPGTRLTVL.

The chain has TRBV19 and TRBJ2-1, with no clear D. The CDR3 covers 16 residues. The V end was cut by 4 bases, the J end by 0 bases, with 13 bases between. Looked up from germline, CDR1 is LNHDA and CDR2 is SQIVND (reference sequence). The CDR3 nucleotides are TGTGCCAGTAGTACCCCCAGGCTCAGCTCCTACAATGAGCAGTTCTTC. Amino acids: CASSTPRLSSYNEQFF.

This sequence joins TRBV19 and TRBJ1-1; unclear D gene. Trimming pared 1 base from V and 8 bases from J, leaving 8 bases between. Per the germline V gene, CDR1 is LNHDA and CDR2 is SQIVND (reference sequence). The CDR3 spans 12 residues. As DNA, the CDR3 is TGTGCCAGTAGTATAGGGACGGCGGAAGCTTTCTTT. Translation: CASSIGTAEAFF.

The chain recombines TRBV5-5 with TRBJ1-1; perhaps TRBD1 as D (5 bases). Trimming removed 0 bases from V and 1 base from J, with 19 bases in between. The CDR3 has 18 amino acids. The germline V gene encodes CDR1 SGHKS and CDR2 YYEKEE (reference sequence). CDR3 DNA: TGTGCCAGCAGCTTGGTGGAGGGGTCGGCAACCCGGAACACTGAAGCTTTCTTT. As protein: CASSLVEGSATRNTEAFF.

This chain connects TRBV4-3 to TRBJ1-2; 8 bases match TRBD1. CDR1 and CDR2 (germline): LGHNA, YSLEER. Unmatched junction bases numbered 0, after V lost 1 base and J lost 2 bases. The CDR3 is made up of 14 amino acids. The CDR3 loop reads CASSQAGGNYGYTF. CDR3 bases: TGCGCCAGCAGCCAAGCAGGGGGCAACTATGGCTACACCTTC.

J is TRBJ2-7 and V is TRBV19; the match to TRBD1 covers 7 bases. Looked up from germline, CDR1 is LNHDA and CDR2 is SQIVND (reference sequence). The CDR3 contains 14 residues. Germline trimming cut 3 bases from V and 2 bases from J; bases unmatched to any gene: 4. Here the CDR3 reads CASSMAGGPYEQYF. The CDR3, as DNA: TGTGCCAGTAGTATGGCAGGGGGTCCCTACGAGCAGTACTTC.

The V call is TRBV14, the J call TRBJ2-4; 7 nucleotides agree with TRBD2. The V gene end was trimmed by 2 bases and the J gene end by 8 bases; junction bases not matched to a gene: 15. Germline loops: CDR1 SGHDN, CDR2 FVKESK. This CDR3 is 17 amino acids long. The CDR3 reads CASSQPSGTWGGDIQYF. CDR3 nucleotide sequence: TGTGCCAGCAGCCAACCAAGCGGGACTTGGGGGGGTGACATTCAGTACTTC.

This rearrangement joins TRBV28 to TRBJ1-4; D is uncertain. The germline V gene has CDR1 MDHEN and CDR2 SYDVKM. The V gene lost 3 bases and the J gene lost 0 bases, with 8 bases spanning the gap. The CDR3 runs to 15 residues. CDR3: CASSFVDSTNEKLFF. As DNA, the CDR3 is TGTGCCAGCAGTTTTGTGGATTCAACTAATGAAAAACTGTTTTTT.

The V call is TRBV28, the J call TRBJ2-2, with unresolved D. This CDR3 is built from 14 residues. Germline CDR1 and CDR2: MDHEN and SYDVKM. Between the trimmed V and J ends, which lost 3 bases and 1 base, there was a span of 6 bases. The CDR3 coding sequence is TGTGCCAGCAGTTTTAGGCAGAACACCGGGGAGCTGTTTTTT. It translates to CASSFRQNTGELFF.